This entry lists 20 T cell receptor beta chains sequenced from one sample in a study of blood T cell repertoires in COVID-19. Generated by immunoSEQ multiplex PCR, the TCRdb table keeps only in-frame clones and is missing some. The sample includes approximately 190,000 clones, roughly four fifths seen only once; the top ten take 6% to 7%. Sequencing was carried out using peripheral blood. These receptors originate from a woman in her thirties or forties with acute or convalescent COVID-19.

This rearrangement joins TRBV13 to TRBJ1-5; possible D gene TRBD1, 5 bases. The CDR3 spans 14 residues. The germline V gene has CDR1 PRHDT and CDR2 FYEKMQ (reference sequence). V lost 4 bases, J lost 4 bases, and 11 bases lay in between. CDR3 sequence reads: CASSSGLQNQPQHF. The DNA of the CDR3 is TGTGCCAGCAGCTCGGGACTGCAAAATCAGCCCCAGCATTTT.

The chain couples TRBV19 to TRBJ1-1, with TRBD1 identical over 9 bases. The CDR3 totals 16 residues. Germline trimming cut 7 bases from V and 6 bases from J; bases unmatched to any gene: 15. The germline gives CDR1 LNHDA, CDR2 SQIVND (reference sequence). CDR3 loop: CASMFPGQGKGPEAFF. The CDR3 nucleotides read TGTGCCAGTATGTTTCCGGGACAGGGAAAGGGGCCTGAAGCTTTCTTT.

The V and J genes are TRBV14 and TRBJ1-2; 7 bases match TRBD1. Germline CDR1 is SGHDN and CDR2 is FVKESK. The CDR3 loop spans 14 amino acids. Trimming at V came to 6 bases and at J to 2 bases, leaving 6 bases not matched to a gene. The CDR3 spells CASSRTGANYGYTF. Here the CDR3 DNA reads TGTGCCAGCAGTCGCACAGGGGCGAACTATGGCTACACCTTC.

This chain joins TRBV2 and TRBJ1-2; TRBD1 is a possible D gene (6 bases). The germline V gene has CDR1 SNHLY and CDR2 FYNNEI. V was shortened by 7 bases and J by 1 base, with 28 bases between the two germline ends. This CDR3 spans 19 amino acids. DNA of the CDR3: TGTGCCAGCATTGGGGGCCGGACTCGCCTAAAGGAGATTAACTATGGCTACACCTTC. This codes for CASIGGRTRLKEINYGYTF.

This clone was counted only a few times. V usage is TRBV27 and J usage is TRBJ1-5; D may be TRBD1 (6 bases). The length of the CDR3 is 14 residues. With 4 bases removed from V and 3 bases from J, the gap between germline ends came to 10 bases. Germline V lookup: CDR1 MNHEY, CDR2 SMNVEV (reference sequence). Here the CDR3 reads CASSSQGYNQPQHF. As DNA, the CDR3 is TGTGCCAGCAGTTCACAGGGCTACAATCAGCCCCAGCATTTT.

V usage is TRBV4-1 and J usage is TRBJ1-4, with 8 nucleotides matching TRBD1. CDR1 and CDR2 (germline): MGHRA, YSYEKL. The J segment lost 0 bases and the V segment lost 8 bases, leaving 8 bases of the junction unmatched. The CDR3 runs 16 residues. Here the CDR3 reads CASSGQGDATNEKLFF. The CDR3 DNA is TGCGCCAGCTCTGGACAGGGAGACGCAACTAATGAAAAACTGTTTTTT.

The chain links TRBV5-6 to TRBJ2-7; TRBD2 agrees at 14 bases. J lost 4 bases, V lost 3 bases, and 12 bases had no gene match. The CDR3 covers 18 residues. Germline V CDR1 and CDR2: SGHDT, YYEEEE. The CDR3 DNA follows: TGTGCCAGCAGCTCACTCCGACTAGCGGGAGGGCCGTTATACGAGCAGTACTTC. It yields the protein CASSSLRLAGGPLYEQYF.

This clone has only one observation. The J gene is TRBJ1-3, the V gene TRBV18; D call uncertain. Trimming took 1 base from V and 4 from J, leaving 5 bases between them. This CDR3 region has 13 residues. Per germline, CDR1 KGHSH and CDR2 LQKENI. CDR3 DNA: TGTGCCAGCTCACCACAACAAGGAAACACCATATATTTT. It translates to CASSPQQGNTIYF.

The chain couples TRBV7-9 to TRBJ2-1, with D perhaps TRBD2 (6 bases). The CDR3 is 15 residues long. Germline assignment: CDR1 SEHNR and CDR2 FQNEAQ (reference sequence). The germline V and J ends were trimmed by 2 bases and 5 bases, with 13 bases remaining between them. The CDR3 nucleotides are TGTGCCAGCAGCTTAATGGAGGGCCGTCACAATGAGCAGTTCTTC. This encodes CASSLMEGRHNEQFF.

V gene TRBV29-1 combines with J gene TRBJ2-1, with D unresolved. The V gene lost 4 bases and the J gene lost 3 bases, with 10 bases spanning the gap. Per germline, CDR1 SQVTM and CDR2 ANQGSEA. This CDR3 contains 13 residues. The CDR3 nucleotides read TGCAGCGTTGTTGAGACTGGCTACAATGAGCAGTTCTTC. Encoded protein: CSVVETGYNEQFF.

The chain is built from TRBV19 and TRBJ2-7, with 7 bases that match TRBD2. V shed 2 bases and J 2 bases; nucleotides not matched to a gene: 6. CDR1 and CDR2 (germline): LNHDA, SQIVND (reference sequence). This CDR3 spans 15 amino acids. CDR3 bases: TGTGCCAGTAGTATAAGCGGGAACGGCCCCTACGAGCAGTACTTC. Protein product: CASSISGNGPYEQYF. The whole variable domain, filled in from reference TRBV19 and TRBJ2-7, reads DGGITQSPKYLFRKEGQNVTLSCEQNLNHDAMYWYRQDPGQGLRLIYYSQIVNDFQKGDIAEGYSVSREKKESFPLTVTSAQKNPTAFYLCASSISGNGPYEQYFGPGTRLTVT.

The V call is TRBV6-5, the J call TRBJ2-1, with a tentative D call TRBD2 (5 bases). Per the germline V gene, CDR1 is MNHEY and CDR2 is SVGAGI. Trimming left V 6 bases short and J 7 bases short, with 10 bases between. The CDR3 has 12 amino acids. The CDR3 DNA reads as TGTGCCAGCAGCCAAACTAGAAATGAGCAGTTCTTC. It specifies CASSQTRNEQFF.

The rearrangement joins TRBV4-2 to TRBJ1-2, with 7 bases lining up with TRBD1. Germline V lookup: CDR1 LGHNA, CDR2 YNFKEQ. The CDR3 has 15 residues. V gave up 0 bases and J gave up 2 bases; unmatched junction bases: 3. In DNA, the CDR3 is TGTGCCAGCAGCCAAGATAAAGGGGGCAACTATGGCTACACCTTC. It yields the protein CASSQDKGGNYGYTF.

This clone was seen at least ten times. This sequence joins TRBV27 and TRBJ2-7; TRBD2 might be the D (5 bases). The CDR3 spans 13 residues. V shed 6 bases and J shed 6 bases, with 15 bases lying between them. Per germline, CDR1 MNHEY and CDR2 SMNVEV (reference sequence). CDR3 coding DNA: TGTGCCAGCAGCCCTCCATTGGGGAGCGAGCAGTACTTC. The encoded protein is CASSPPLGSEQYF.

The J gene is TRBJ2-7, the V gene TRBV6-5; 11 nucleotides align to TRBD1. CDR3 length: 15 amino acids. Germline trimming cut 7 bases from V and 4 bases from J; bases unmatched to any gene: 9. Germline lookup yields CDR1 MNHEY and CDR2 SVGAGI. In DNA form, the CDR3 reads TGTGCCAGCAAGTGGTACGGACAGGGGGCTTACGAGCAGTACTTC. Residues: CASKWYGQGAYEQYF.

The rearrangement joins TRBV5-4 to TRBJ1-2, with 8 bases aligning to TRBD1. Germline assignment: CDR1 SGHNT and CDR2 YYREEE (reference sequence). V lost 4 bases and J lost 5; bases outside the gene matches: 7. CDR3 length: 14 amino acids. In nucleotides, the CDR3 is TGTGCCAGCAGCCGAAGGACAGGGAGATATGGCTACACCTTC. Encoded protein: CASSRRTGRYGYTF. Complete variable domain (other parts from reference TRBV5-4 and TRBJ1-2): ETGVTQSPTHLIKTRGQQVTLRCSSQSGHNTVSWYQQALGQGPQFIFQYYREEENGRGNFPPRFSGLQFPNYSSELNVNALELDDSALYLCASSRRTGRYGYTFGSGTRLTVV.

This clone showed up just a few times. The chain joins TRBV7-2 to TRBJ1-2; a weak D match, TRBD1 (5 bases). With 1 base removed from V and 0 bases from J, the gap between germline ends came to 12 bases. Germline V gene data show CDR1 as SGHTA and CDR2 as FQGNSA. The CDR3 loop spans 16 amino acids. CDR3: CASSLGGQAANYGYTF. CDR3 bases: TGTGCCAGCAGCTTAGGGGGCCAGGCCGCTAACTATGGCTACACCTTC.

CDR3 residues: CASSRQTGVSNEKLFF. CDR3 coding DNA: TGTGCCAGCAGCCGGCAGACGGGGGTTTCTAATGAAAAACTGTTTTTT. This chain joins TRBV9 and TRBJ1-4, with D maybe TRBD1 (5 bases). V lost 4 bases and J lost 3, with 16 bases in between. The germline V gene has CDR1 SGDLS and CDR2 YYNGEE. The length of the CDR3 is 16 residues.

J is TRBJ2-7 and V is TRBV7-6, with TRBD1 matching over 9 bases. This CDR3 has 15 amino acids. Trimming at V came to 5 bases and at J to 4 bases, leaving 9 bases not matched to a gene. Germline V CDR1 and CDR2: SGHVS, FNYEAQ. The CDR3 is CASSPQGAGGYEQYF. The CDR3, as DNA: TGTGCCAGCAGCCCACAGGGGGCGGGTGGGTACGAGCAGTACTTC. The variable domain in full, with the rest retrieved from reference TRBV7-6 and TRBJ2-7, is GAGVSQSPRYKVTKRGQDVALRCDPISGHVSLYWYRQALGQGPEFLTYFNYEAQQDKSGLPNDRFSAERPEGSISTLTIQRTEQRDSAMYRCASSPQGAGGYEQYFGPGTRLTVT.

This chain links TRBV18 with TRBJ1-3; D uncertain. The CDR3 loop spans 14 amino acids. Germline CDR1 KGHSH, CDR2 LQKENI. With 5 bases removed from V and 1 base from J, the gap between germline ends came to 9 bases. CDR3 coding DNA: TGTGCCAGCTCATCAATGGAGTCTGGAAACACCATATATTTT. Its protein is CASSSMESGNTIYF.